Listed here are 10 T cell receptor beta chains from one sample, sequenced in a study of cytomegalovirus exposure and HLA in healthy donors. PCR primers comprised 60 Vbeta and 13 Jbeta primers. This table comes from immunoSEQ multiplex PCR, and its TCRdb copy is limited to in-frame clones, with some not included. The sample shows approximately 100,000 clones, about 70% of them seen only once. Sequenced: PBMCs. Source of these receptors: a female donor in good health and CMV-seronegative.

V usage is TRBV30 and J usage is TRBJ2-2; 8 bases line up with TRBD2. The length of the CDR3 is 16 residues. With 4 bases clipped from V and 2 bases from J, the junction kept 9 bases outside the gene matches. Germline assignment: CDR1 GTSNPN and CDR2 SVGIG (reference sequence). The CDR3 coding sequence is TGTGCCTGGAACCCCGGGACTAGGTTAAACACCGGGGAGCTGTTTTTT. Amino acid sequence: CAWNPGTRLNTGELFF.

The sample holds a few counts of this clone. V and J are TRBV6-5 and TRBJ1-2, with 9 bases identical to TRBD1. The CDR3 contains 15 residues. V gave up 5 bases and J gave up 4 bases; unmatched junction bases: 8. The germline V gene has CDR1 MNHEY and CDR2 SVGAGI. The CDR3 DNA reads as TGTGCCAGCAGTCGGACAGGGGTCAGTTCCTATGGCTACACCTTC. This codes for CASSRTGVSSYGYTF.

The table lists this clone with a few counts. V gene TRBV18 combines with J gene TRBJ1-5; 7 bases fit TRBD1. Germline assignment: CDR1 KGHSH and CDR2 LQKENI. The V segment lost 3 bases and the J segment 6 bases; nucleotides outside the gene matches: 11. The CDR3 runs 16 residues. In DNA form, the CDR3 reads TGTGCCAGCTCACCGATTCAGGGGGGCTCGGGTCAGCCCCAGCATTTT. It specifies CASSPIQGGSGQPQHF.

This chain joins TRBV4-2 and TRBJ2-3, with D maybe TRBD2 (5 bases). Germline V CDR1 and CDR2: LGHNA, YNFKEQ. The CDR3 consists of 16 residues. V lost 0 bases, J lost 2 bases, and 12 bases lay in between. In DNA, the CDR3 is TGTGCCAGCAGCCAAGAAGGAGGCTCCCCCACAGATACGCAGTATTTT. It encodes CASSQEGGSPTDTQYF.

This clone was counted only a few times. The genes are TRBV9 and TRBJ1-2, with D possibly TRBD1 on 5 matching bases. This CDR3 has 13 amino acids. V was clipped by 0 bases and J by 8 bases, with 11 bases between them. Germline V CDR1 and CDR2: SGDLS, YYNGEE. The CDR3 sequence is CASSVVLQGGYTF. CDR3 in DNA: TGTGCCAGCAGCGTAGTTCTCCAGGGAGGCTACACCTTC.

CDR3 nucleotides: TGTGCCAGCAGCGGTGCGGGGCGCACCGGGGAGCTGTTTTTT. Protein product: CASSGAGRTGELFF. The J gene is TRBJ2-2, the V gene TRBV9; a weak D match, TRBD2 (6 bases). The CDR3 contains 14 residues. Per germline, CDR1 SGDLS and CDR2 YYNGEE. V lost 3 bases, J lost 4 bases, and 10 bases lay in between. The full variable domain, rest sourced from reference TRBV9 and TRBJ2-2, is DSGVTQTPKHLITATGQRVTLRCSPRSGDLSVYWYQQSLDQGLQFLIQYYNGEERAKGNILERFSAQQFPDLHSELNLSSLELGDSALYFCASSGAGRTGELFFGEGSRLTVL.

This clone was seen only a few times. The gene calls are TRBV5-1 and TRBJ1-4; TRBD1 aligns across 7 bases. From germline, CDR1 is SGHRS and CDR2 YFSETQ. With 5 bases clipped from V and 13 bases from J, the junction kept 14 bases outside the gene matches. The CDR3 spans 14 residues. The CDR3 DNA reads as TGCGCCAGCAGTACTGGGACAGCCAGTCATAGACTGTTTTTT. Translation: CASSTGTASHRLFF.

This sequence joins TRBV7-9 and TRBJ2-5; D possibly corresponds to TRBD2 (7 bases). The V gene lost 5 bases and the J gene lost 5 bases, with 15 bases spanning the gap. The CDR3 contains 14 residues. The germline CDR1 and CDR2 sequences are SEHNR and FQNEAQ (reference sequence). The DNA for the CDR3 is TGTGCCAGCAGCCCCGCGGGGGCCAGGGAGACCCAGTACTTC. This sequence encodes CASSPAGARETQYF.

The chain carries TRBV4-1 and TRBJ2-3; 11 nucleotides agree with TRBD2. There are 17 residues in the CDR3. Trimming at V came to 4 bases and at J to 5 bases, leaving 11 bases not matched to a gene. Germline assignment: CDR1 MGHRA and CDR2 YSYEKL. The CDR3 protein is CASSPNPLAGVGDTQYF. Here the CDR3 DNA reads TGCGCCAGCAGCCCGAACCCACTAGCGGGAGTTGGAGATACGCAGTATTTT.

A few counts support this clone. The chain recombines TRBV28 with TRBJ2-6, with 7 bases that match TRBD2. J gave up 0 bases and V 7 bases, and 3 bases lay outside the gene matches. Per the germline V gene, CDR1 is MDHEN and CDR2 is SYDVKM. The CDR3 has 15 amino acids. This CDR3 reads CASMQRDSGANVLTF. The CDR3 nucleotides read TGTGCCAGCATGCAGCGGGACTCTGGGGCCAACGTCCTGACTTTC.